This T cell receptor (beta chain) was documented in a study of T-cell reconstitution after alpha-beta-depleted transplantation in children. Findings of the study overall: Fresh T-cell production supplied most of the T-cell counts and diversity seen one year after transplant. Several hundred expanded graft clones reportedly supplied alpha-beta T cells about two months after transplant.

The authors prepared the TCRbeta library with unique molecular identifiers. TCRdb itself ran the PCR reads through MiXCR, one entry per CDR3 protein. The sample has about 110,000 distinct CDR3 sequences, around 6.4% seen once; the top ten hold roughly 24%. This clonotype was found many times. Its antigen remains unknown. The CDR3 contains 15 residues. V was shortened by 1 base and J by 1 base, with 8 bases between the two germline ends. CDR1 SGHTA and CDR2 FQGNSA come from the germline V gene. The chain couples TRBV7-2 to TRBJ2-1; D might be TRBD1 (6 bases). The source is a male patient between 2 and 9 years old who had a stem cell transplant for acute lymphoblastic leukemia, so the T cells may come from the graft donor. The source material was PBMCs, mostly from graft donor cells, sampled 360 days after TCRalphabeta/CD19-depleted stem cell transplant. The DNA of the CDR3 is TGTGCCAGCAGCTTAGGAGGGGGTTCCTACAATGAGCAGTTCTTC. This codes for CASSLGGGSYNEQFF.